This T cell receptor (beta chain) was identified during a study of spatial heterogeneity in lung cancer. Study at large: Alpha-chain sequences were consistently detected in smaller numbers than beta-chain sequences. Findings and limits, study-wide: Tumor mutation count correlated with how many alpha and beta TCRs expanded intratumorally.

The time point here: sample taken at primary tumor resection. The sequenced material consisted of unsorted whole RNA from tumor, nontumor lung or frozen PBMC. MiXCR was run by TCRdb on the 5' RACE reads, yielding one entry per CDR3 protein. The data show some 97,000 distinct CDR3 sequences, 4.4% seen once. V dropped 6 bases and J dropped 5; count of bases not matched to a gene: 9. The germline gives CDR1 MNHEY, CDR2 SMNVEV (reference sequence). This CDR3 contains 15 residues. This clonotype was seen many times. Its antigen is unknown. The sample here was lung tumor tissue, taken at surgery. The TCR originated in a male donor with early-stage non-small cell lung cancer. The chain carries TRBV27 and TRBJ1-5; 8 bases align to TRBD1. The CDR3 is CASSRTGGLYQPQHF. CDR3 coding DNA: TGTGCCAGCAGCCGAACAGGGGGGTTGTATCAGCCCCAGCATTTT.